The sequence of this T cell receptor beta chain was determined in a study of response to subunit inactivated influenza vaccine. TCRdb reprocessed the RT-PCR reads via MiXCR and lists one record per CDR3 protein. The sample has some 520,000 distinct CDR3 sequences, approximately 17% seen once. Whole-study results and caveats: Authors suggested that a seasonal influenza vaccination recruits few new T cells each time.

With regard to this clonotype: Antigen: not known.

This specimen consisted of CD4+ T cells sorted from PBMCs, obtained about 24 months after vaccination. The source of this sequence is a man between 50 and 69 years old who received an inactivated influenza vaccine.

The DNA for the CDR3 is TGTGCCAGCAGCACCGGGACAGGGAGCACAGATACGCAGTATTTT. This sequence encodes CASSTGTGSTDTQYF. The gene calls are TRBV7-9 and TRBJ2-3, with TRBD1 matching 9 bases. J lost 0 bases, V lost 5 bases, and 3 bases had no gene match. CDR3 size: 15 residues. CDR1 is SEHNR and CDR2 is FQNEAQ in the germline V gene (reference sequence).